The clone carrying this T cell receptor beta chain was seen at least ten times. The antigen remains undetermined. The sample comes from a study of T cells in Graves' hyperthyroidism and ophthalmopathy. Study conclusions and caveats: Ophthalmopathy prediction by the model preceded onset by a median roughly 6 months.

Germline CDR1 and CDR2: DFQATT and SNEGSKA (reference sequence). The CDR3 length is 13 residues. The V gene end was trimmed by 5 bases and the J gene end by 6 bases; junction bases not matched to a gene: 4. RNA transcripts yielded amplified TCR beta CDR3 regions. First-round RT-PCR targeting the TCR CDR3 was performed with the HTBI primer set. TCRdb re-derived calls from the multiplex PCR reads in MiXCR, one entry per CDR3 protein. The repertoire holds about 520,000 distinct CDR3 sequences, around 22% seen once, with around 11% in the top ten. Diagnosis rested on symptoms, serum thyroxine and TRAb, thyroid ultrasound, and orbital computed tomography.

This TCR came from a woman younger than 45 with Graves' ophthalmopathy. The chain combines TRBV20-1 with TRBJ1-4; 9 positions agree with TRBD1. Sequencing used blood. Here the CDR3 DNA reads TGCAGTGCTCCCGGGACAGGGCATGAAAAACTGTTTTTT. Translation: CSAPGTGHEKLFF.